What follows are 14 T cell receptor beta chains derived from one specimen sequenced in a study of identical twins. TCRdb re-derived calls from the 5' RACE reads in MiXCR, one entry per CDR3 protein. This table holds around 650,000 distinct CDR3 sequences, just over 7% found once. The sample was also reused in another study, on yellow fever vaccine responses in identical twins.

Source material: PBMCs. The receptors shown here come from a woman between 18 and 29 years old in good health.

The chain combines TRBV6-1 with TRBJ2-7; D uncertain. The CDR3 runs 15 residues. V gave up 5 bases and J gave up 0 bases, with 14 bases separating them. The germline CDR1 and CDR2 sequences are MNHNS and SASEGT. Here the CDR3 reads CASSPALLGSYEQYF. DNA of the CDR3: TGTGCCAGCAGTCCGGCCCTTTTAGGCTCCTACGAGCAGTACTTC.

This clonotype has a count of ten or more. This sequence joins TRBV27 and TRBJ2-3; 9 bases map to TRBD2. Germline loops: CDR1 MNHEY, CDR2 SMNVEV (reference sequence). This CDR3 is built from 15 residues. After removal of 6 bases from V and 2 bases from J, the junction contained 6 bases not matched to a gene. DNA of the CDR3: TGTGCCAGCAGCTTAGCGGGAGAGGACACAGATACGCAGTATTTT. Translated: CASSLAGEDTDTQYF.

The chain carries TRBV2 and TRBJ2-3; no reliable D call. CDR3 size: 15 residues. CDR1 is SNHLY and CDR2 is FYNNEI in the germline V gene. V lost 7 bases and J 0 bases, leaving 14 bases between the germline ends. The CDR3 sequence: CASTRHLLSTDTQYF. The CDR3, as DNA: TGTGCCAGCACCAGGCACCTACTTAGCACAGATACGCAGTATTTT.

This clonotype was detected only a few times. The CDR3, as DNA: TGTGCCAGCAGTTCCTGGAACAGGGGGCGGGACTATGGCTACACCTTC. Its protein is CASSSWNRGRDYGYTF. The chain joins TRBV12-3 or TRBV12-4 to TRBJ1-2, with 9 bases aligning to TRBD1. The CDR3 totals 16 residues. V shed 4 bases, J shed 3 bases, and the junction held 9 bases outside the gene matches.

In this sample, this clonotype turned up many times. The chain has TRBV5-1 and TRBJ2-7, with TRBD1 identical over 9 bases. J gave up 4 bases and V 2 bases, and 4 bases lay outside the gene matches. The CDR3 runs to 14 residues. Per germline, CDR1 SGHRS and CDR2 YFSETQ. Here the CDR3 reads CASSLGTGRYEQYF. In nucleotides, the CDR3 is TGCGCCAGCAGCTTAGGGACAGGGAGATACGAGCAGTACTTC.

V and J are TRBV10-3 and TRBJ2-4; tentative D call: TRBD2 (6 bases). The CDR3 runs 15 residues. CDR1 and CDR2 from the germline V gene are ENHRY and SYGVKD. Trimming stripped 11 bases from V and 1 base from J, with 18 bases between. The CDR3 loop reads CASGPTSSAKNIQYF. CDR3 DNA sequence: TGTGCCTCAGGCCCGACTAGTTCGGCCAAAAACATTCAGTACTTC.

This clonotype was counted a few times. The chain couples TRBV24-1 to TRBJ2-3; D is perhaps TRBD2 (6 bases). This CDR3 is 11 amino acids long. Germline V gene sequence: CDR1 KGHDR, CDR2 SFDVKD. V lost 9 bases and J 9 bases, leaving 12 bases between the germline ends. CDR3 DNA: TGTGCCACCTCGGAGGGGTTCACGCAGTATTTT. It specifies CATSEGFTQYF.

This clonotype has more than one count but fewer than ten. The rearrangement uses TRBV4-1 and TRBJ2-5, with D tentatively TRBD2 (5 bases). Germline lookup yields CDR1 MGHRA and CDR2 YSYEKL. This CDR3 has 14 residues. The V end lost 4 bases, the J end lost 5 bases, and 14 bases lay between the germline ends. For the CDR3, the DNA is TGCGCCAGCAGCCCTAGCTTAGGGATGGAGACCCAGTACTTC. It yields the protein CASSPSLGMETQYF.

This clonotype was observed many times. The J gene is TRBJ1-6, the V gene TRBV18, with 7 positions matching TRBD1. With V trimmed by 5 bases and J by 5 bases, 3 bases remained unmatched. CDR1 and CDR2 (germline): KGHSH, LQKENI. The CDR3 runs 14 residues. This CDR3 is CASSSGQDNSPLHF. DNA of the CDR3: TGTGCCAGCTCAAGCGGACAGGATAATTCACCCCTCCACTTT. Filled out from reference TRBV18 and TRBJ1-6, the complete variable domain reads NAGVMQNPRHLVRRRGQEARLRCSPMKGHSHVYWYRQLPEEGLKFMVYLQKENIIDESGMPKERFSAEFPKEGPSILRIQQVVRGDSAAYFCASSSGQDNSPLHFGNGTRLTVT.

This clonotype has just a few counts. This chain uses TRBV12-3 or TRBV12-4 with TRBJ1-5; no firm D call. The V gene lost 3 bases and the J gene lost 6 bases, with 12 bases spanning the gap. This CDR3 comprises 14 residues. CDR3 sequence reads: CASSFKWLTQPQHF. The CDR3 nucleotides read TGTGCCAGCAGTTTTAAGTGGCTGACTCAGCCCCAGCATTTT.

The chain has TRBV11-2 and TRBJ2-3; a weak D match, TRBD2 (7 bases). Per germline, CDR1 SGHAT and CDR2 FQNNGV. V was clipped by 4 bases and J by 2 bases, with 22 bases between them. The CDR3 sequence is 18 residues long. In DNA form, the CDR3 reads TGTGCCAGCAGCTACACCCCTCGGGGGGCGAGTGTCACAGATACGCAGTATTTT. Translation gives CASSYTPRGASVTDTQYF. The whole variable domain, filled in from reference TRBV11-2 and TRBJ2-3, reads EAGVAQSPRYKIIEKRQSVAFWCNPISGHATLYWYQQILGQGPKLLIQFQNNGVVDDSQLPKDRFSAERLKGVDSTLKIQPAKLEDSAVYLCASSYTPRGASVTDTQYFGPGTRLTVL.

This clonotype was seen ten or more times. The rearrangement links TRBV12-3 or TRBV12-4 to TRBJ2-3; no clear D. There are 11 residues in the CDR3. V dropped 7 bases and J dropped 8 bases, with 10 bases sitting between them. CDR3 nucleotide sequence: TGTGCCAGCACCAACACCAGTACGCAGTATTTT. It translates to CASTNTSTQYF.

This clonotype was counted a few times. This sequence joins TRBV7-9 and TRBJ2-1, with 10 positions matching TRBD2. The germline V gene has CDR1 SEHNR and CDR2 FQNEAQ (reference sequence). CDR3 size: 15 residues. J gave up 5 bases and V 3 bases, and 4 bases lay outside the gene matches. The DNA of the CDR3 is TGTGCCAGCAGCTTCGGACTAGCGGATAACAATGAGCAGTTCTTC. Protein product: CASSFGLADNNEQFF.

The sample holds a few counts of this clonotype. The CDR3 DNA reads as TGTGCCAGCAGTTTAGCGTTAGAGGGTGGGAATGAGCAGTTCTTC. Its translation is CASSLALEGGNEQFF. This sequence joins TRBV12-3 or TRBV12-4 and TRBJ2-1, with TRBD2 as a possible D gene (5 bases). The V end lost 0 bases, the J end lost 7 bases, and 13 bases lay between the germline ends. This CDR3 region has 15 residues.